A selection of T cell receptor beta chains follows, all from one sample in a study of blood T cell repertoires in COVID-19. The table came from immunoSEQ multiplex PCR; TCRdb's copy has only in-frame clones and leaves some out. The table records approximately 90,000 clones, roughly 77% of them present only once. Sequencing was carried out using peripheral blood. Receptors were obtained from a human donor in a cohort sampled during active COVID-19. Both conserved end residues are part of each CDR3. Fields, in order: CDR3 DNA, CDR3 protein, V gene, J gene, clone size, D gene. A D gene is named only where the DNA matches it firmly. Expanded clones get a size class; other rows say once, few or many, or leave the size out.

TGCGCCAGCAGCCCGTCGCCTAGCCCTATCCAAAGCTCCTACAATGAGCAGTTCTTC,CASSPSPSPIQSSYNEQFF,TRBV5-1,TRBJ2-1,-,-
TGTGCCAGCACCCCCTTACAGGGGCGCATCTATGGCTACACCTTC,CASTPLQGRIYGYTF,TRBV7-2,TRBJ1-2,-,TRBD1
TGTGCCAGTAGTTTGTCGCGGCCAGCGCGTAATTCACCCCTCCACTTT,CASSLSRPARNSPLHF,TRBV19,TRBJ1-6,many,-
TGTGCCAGCAGCTCAGGGGGATCCCCAGAGACCCAGTACTTC,CASSSGGSPETQYF,TRBV7-8,TRBJ2-5,once,TRBD1
TGTGCCAGCAGCCGGACAGGGGAAAATCGCTACAATGAGCAGTTCTTC,CASSRTGENRYNEQFF,TRBV13,TRBJ2-1,-,TRBD1
TGTGCCAGCAGCCCGCGGGAGACCCAGTACTTC,CASSPRETQYF,TRBV2,TRBJ2-5,-,-
TGTGCCAGCAGTTTTGTGGCAGGGTACGAGCAGTACTTC,CASSFVAGYEQYF,TRBV12-3/TRBV12-4,TRBJ2-7,-,-
TGCGCCAGCAGCTTAGCGGAACCGAGAGATACGCAGTATTTT,CASSLAEPRDTQYF,TRBV5-1,TRBJ2-3,-,-
TGTGCCAGCAGCTTAGGACTCCCCACAGATACGCAGTATTTT,CASSLGLPTDTQYF,TRBV11-1,TRBJ2-3,-,-
TGTGCCTGGACTGCGGGACAGGGCTTCTATGGCTACACCTTC,CAWTAGQGFYGYTF,TRBV30,TRBJ1-2,-,TRBD1
TGTGCTAGTGGTTTGGAACAGGAAACAGATACGCAGTATTTT,CASGLEQETDTQYF,TRBV12-5,TRBJ2-3,-,-
TGTGCCAGCTGCAAAGTTAAAAGCGGGAGCTCCTACGAGCAGTACTTC,CASCKVKSGSSYEQYF,TRBV27,TRBJ2-7,-,TRBD2
TGCGCCAGCAGCTTGGCTACAGGGACTAATGAAAAACTGTTTTTT,CASSLATGTNEKLFF,TRBV5-1,TRBJ1-4,-,-
TGTGCCAGCAGCTGGGAGGTTTTAGATACGCAGTATTTT,CASSWEVLDTQYF,TRBV7-9,TRBJ2-3,-,-
TGTGCCAGCAGCGCGGGACTAGCGGGAGGGCAAGAGACCCAGTACTTC,CASSAGLAGGQETQYF,TRBV7-2,TRBJ2-5,-,TRBD2
TGTGCCAGCAGCCCCGGGACAGCATTAAACATTCAGTACTTC,CASSPGTALNIQYF,TRBV28,TRBJ2-4,-,TRBD1
TGTGCCAGCAGCTTATCTCTAGCAGAGACGCCAGATACGCAGTATTTT,CASSLSLAETPDTQYF,TRBV11-2,TRBJ2-3,-,-